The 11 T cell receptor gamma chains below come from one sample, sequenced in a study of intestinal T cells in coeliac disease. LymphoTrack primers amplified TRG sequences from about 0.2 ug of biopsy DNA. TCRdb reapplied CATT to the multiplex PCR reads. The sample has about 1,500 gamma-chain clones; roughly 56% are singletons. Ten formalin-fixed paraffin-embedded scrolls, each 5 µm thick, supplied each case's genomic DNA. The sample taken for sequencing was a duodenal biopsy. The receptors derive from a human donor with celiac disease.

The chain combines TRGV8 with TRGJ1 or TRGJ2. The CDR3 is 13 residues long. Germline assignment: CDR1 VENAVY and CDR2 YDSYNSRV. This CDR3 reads CAPGIGDYYKKLF. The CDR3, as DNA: TGTGCACCTGGGATAGGAGATTATTATAAGAAACTCTTT.

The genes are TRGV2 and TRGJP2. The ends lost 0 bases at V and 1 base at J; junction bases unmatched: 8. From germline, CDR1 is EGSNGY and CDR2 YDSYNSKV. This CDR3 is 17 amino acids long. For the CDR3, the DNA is TGTGCCACCTGGGACGGGCGGGTTTGTAGTAGTGATTGGATCAAGACGTTT. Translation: CATWDGRVCSSDWIKTF.

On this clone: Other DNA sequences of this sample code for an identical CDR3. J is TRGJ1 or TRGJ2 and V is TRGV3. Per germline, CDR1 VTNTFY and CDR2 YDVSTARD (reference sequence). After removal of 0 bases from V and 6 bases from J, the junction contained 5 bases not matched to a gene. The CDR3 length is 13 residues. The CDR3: CATWDRPGYKKLF. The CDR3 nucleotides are TGTGCCACCTGGGACAGGCCCGGTTATAAGAAACTCTTT.

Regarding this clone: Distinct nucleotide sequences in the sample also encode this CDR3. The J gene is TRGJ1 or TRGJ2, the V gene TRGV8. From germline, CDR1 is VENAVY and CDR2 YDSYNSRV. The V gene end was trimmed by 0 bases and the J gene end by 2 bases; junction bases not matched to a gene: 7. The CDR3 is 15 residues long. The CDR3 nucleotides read TGTGCCACCTGGGATAGGCCCCTCCATTATTATAAGAAACTCTTT. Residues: CATWDRPLHYYKKLF.

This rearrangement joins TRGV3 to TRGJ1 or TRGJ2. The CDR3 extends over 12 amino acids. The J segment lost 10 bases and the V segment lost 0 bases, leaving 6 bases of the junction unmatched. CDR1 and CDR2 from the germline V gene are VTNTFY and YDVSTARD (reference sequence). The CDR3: CATWDRLRKKLF. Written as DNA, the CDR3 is TGTGCCACCTGGGACAGGCTGAGGAAGAAACTCTTT.

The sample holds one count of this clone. CDR3 protein: CALWEGSTKKLF. CDR3 nucleotide sequence: TGTGCCTTGTGGGAGGGTTCAACGAAGAAACTCTTT. The V call is TRGV9, the J call TRGJ1 or TRGJ2. This CDR3 comprises 12 residues. After removal of 2 bases from V and 10 bases from J, the junction contained 8 bases not matched to a gene. CDR1 and CDR2 (germline): GITISATS, ISYDGTV (reference sequence).

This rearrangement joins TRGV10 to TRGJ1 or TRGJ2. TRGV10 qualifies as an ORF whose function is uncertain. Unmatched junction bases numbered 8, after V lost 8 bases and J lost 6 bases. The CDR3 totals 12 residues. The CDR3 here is CAAWDASYKKLF. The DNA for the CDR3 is TGTGCTGCGTGGGATGCCTCTTATAAGAAACTCTTT.

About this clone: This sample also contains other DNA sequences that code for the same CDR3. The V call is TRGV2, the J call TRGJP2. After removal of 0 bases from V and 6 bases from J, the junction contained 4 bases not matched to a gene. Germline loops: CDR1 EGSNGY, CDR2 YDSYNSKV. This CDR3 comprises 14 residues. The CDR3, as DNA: TGTGCCACCTGGGACGGGTGCGGTGATTGGATCAAGACGTTT. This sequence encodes CATWDGCGDWIKTF.

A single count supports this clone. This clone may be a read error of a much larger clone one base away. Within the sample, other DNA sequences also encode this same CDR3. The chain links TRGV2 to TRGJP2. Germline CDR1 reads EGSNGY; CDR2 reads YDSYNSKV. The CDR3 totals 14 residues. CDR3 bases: TGCGCCACCTGGGACGGGGTAAGTGATTGGATCAAGACGTTT. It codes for CATWDGVSDWIKTF.

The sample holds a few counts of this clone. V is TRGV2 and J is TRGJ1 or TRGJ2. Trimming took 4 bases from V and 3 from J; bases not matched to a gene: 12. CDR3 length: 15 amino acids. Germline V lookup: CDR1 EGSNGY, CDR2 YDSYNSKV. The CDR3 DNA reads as TGTGCCACCTGGGATGACCCCCGCTTTTATTATAAGAAACTCTTT. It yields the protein CATWDDPRFYYKKLF.

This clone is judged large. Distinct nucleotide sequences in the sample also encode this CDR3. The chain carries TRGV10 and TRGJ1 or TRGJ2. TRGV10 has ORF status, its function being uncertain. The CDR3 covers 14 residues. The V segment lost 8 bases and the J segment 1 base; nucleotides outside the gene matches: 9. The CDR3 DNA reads TGTGCTGCGTGGGATCCCCCAAATTATTATAAGAAACTCTTT. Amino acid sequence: CAAWDPPNYYKKLF.